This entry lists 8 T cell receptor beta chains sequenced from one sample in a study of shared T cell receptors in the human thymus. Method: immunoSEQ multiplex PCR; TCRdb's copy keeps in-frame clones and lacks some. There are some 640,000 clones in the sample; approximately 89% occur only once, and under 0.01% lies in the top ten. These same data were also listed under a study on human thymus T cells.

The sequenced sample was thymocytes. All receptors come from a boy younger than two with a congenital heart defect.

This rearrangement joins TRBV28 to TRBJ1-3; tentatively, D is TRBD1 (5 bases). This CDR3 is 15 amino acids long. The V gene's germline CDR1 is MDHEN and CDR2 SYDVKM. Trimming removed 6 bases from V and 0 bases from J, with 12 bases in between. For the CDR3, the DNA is TGTGCCAGCAGCTCGGACACCATCTCTGGAAACACCATATATTTT. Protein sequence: CASSSDTISGNTIYF.

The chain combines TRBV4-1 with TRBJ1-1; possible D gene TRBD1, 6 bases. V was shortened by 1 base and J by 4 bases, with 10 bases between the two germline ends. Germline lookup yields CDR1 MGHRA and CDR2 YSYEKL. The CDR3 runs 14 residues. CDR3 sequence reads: CASSQGQGITEAFF. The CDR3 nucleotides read TGCGCCAGCAGCCAAGGTCAGGGGATCACTGAAGCTTTCTTT.

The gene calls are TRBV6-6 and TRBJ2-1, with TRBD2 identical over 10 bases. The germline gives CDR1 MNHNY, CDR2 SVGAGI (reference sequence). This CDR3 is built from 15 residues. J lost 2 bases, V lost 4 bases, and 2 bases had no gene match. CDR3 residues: CASSFSGRPYNEQFF. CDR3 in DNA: TGTGCCAGCAGTTTTAGCGGGAGGCCCTACAATGAGCAGTTCTTC.

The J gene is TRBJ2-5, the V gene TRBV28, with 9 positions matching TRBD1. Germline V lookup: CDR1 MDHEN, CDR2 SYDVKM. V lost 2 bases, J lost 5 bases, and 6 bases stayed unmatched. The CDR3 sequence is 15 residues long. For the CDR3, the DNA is TGTGCCAGCAGTTTACACCGGGACAGGGAGGAGACCCAGTACTTC. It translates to CASSLHRDREETQYF.

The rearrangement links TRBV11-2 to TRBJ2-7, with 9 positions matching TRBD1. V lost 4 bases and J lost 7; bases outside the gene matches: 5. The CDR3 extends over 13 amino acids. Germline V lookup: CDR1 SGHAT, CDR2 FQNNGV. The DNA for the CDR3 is TGTGCCAGCAGCTCGGACAGGGGTTGGGAGCAGTACTTC. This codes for CASSSDRGWEQYF.

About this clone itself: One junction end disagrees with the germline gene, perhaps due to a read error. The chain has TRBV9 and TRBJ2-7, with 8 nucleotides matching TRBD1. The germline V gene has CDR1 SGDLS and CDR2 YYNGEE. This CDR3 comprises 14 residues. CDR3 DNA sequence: TGTGACAGCAGCGTCAGGGGGCCTGGATCCGAGCAGTACTTC. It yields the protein CDSSVRGPGSEQYF.

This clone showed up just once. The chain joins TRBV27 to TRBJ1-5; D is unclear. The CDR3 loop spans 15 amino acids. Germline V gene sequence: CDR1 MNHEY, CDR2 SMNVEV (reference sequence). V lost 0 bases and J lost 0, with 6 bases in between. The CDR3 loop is CASSLSTYSNQPQHF. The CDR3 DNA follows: TGTGCCAGCAGTTTATCGACTTATAGCAATCAGCCCCAGCATTTT.

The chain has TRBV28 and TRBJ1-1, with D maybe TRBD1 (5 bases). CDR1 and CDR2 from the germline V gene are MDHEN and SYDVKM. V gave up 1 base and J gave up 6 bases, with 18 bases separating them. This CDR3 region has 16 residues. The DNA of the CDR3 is TGTGCCAGCAGTTTATTAGGCAGGGAAGTCAAGGCTGAAGCTTTCTTT. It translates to CASSLLGREVKAEAFF.